What follows is one T cell receptor beta chain and its context. Antigen: not known. As processed by the authors: Junction-only sequences without quality scores came from ImmunoSEQ, so filtering differed. Assay used: immunoSEQ multiplex PCR; TCRdb lists only in-frame clones, some missing. The DNA gave D and trimming, while V, J and clone size come from that table. The sample holds more than 2 million clones; about 95% are singletons and the top ten take about 1.1%. Between the trimmed V and J ends, which lost 0 bases and 7 bases, there was a span of 10 bases. The CDR3 contains 14 residues. The germline V gene has CDR1 MNHEY and CDR2 SMNVEV (reference sequence). The sample originates from a study of shared clonotypes between healthy human individuals. Broader study findings: Expectations were that clonotype sharing among donors would be affected by sequencing depth. Investigators collected only blood, and repertoires in tissues likely differ.

The naive CD8 subset, CD45RO-negative cells positively selected for CCR7, excluded terminally differentiated effector memory CD45RA+ cells. The chain recombines TRBV27 with TRBJ2-1; D ambiguous. Sequenced: naive CD8+ T cells sorted from blood. This TCR was sampled from a man between 18 and 29 years old in good health. The CDR3 bases are TGTGCCAGCAGTTTATCGATGGGGTGGAATGAGCAGTTCTTC. As protein: CASSLSMGWNEQFF.